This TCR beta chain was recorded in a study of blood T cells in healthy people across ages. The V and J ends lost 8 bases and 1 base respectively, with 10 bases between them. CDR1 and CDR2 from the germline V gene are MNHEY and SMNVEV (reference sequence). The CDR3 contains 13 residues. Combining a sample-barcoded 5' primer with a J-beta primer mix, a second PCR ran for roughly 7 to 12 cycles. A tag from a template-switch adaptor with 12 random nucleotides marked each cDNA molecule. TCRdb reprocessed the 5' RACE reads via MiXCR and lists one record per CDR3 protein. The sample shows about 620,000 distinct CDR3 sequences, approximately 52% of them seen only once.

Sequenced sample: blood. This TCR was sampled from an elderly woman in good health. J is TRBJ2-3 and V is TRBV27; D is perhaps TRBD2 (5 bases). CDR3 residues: CASGWTGTDTQYF. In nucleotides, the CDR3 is TGTGCCAGCGGGTGGACTGGCACAGATACGCAGTATTTT.